One sample yielded the 21 T cell receptor beta chains listed below, sequenced in a study of blood T cell repertoires in COVID-19. Assay used: immunoSEQ multiplex PCR; TCRdb lists only in-frame clones, some missing. This table has about 370,000 clones, 80% to 90% appearing once. Sequenced material: peripheral blood. The receptors originated from a woman aged 25 to 39 with COVID-19, enrolled during active disease.

The chain joins TRBV4-3 to TRBJ2-1; 10 nucleotides align to TRBD1. The CDR3 has 14 amino acids. The germline CDR1 and CDR2 sequences are LGHNA and YSLEER. The trim removed 0 bases at V and 16 bases at J, leaving 9 bases unmatched. The CDR3 DNA reads as TGCGCCAGCAGCCAAGAGACAGGGGGCGCGGTCGTATTCTTC. Its translation is CASSQETGGAVVFF.

V usage is TRBV21-1 and J usage is TRBJ2-7; the D call TRBD1 from the table was never checked on the DNA. TRBV21-1 is shown as a pseudogene. The CDR3 is made up of 14 amino acids. This CDR3 reads CASSKRTDSYEQYF. The CDR3 coding sequence is TGTGCCAGCAGCAAACGGACAGACTCCTACGAGCAGTACTTC.

The CDR3 loop is CASSGPIYSGVADTQYF. The CDR3 DNA sequence: TGTGCCAGTAGCGGCCCTATATATAGCGGGGTCGCAGATACGCAGTATTTT. The gene calls are TRBV19 and TRBJ2-3; 8 positions match TRBD2. V was pared by 6 bases and J by 4 bases, with 15 bases of the junction left unmatched. CDR1 and CDR2 from the germline V gene are LNHDA and SQIVND (reference sequence). CDR3 length: 17 amino acids. Full variable domain (outside the CDR3, taken from reference TRBV19 and TRBJ2-3): DGGITQSPKYLFRKEGQNVTLSCEQNLNHDAMYWYRQDPGQGLRLIYYSQIVNDFQKGDIAEGYSVSREKKESFPLTVTSAQKNPTAFYLCASSGPIYSGVADTQYFGPGTRLTVL.

The V and J genes are TRBV3-1 (or the pseudogene TRBV3-2) and TRBJ1-5; no definite D call. Germline V lookup: CDR1 LGHDT, CDR2 YNNKEL (reference sequence). The length of the CDR3 is 16 residues. Deletions cut 1 base from V and 5 bases from J, with 15 bases between. CDR3 DNA: TGTGCCAGCAGCCAAGTCCCGGGAATCGGCCATCAGCCCCAGCATTTT. Its protein product is CASSQVPGIGHQPQHF.

CDR3 sequence: CASSYRNYLGGPYEQYF. The CDR3, as DNA: TGTGCCAGCAGTTATAGGAACTACCTAGGGGGTCCCTACGAGCAGTACTTC. The V and J genes are TRBV6-2 or TRBV6-3 and TRBJ2-7; D is perhaps TRBD1 (6 bases). Deletions cut 3 bases from V and 2 bases from J, with 20 bases between. The CDR3 has 17 residues. Germline V CDR1 and CDR2: MNHEY, SVGEGT.

This clone appeared once. The rearrangement uses TRBV6-5 and TRBJ2-4, with D possibly TRBD2 on 6 matching bases. Trimming took 8 bases from V and 7 from J, leaving 15 bases between them. The CDR3 has 13 residues. Germline V gene sequence: CDR1 MNHEY, CDR2 SVGAGI. CDR3 region: CASQAAGRNIQYF. CDR3 nucleotides: TGTGCCAGCCAAGCGGCGGGGCGGAACATTCAGTACTTC.

This clone was observed a few times. DNA of the CDR3: TGCGCCAGCAGCTTGGCTACCGGGGACACTGAAGCTTTCTTT. It translates to CASSLATGDTEAFF. The V call is TRBV5-1, the J call TRBJ1-1; D is unclear. Germline CDR1 and CDR2: SGHRS and YFSETQ. CDR3 length equals 14 residues. V lost 0 bases and J lost 3, with 9 bases in between.

This chain links TRBV15 with TRBJ2-1, with 9 positions matching TRBD1. Germline V gives CDR1 LNHNV, CDR2 YYDKDF (reference sequence). The CDR3 covers 15 residues. V lost 3 bases to trimming and J lost 10 bases; unmatched junction nucleotides: 10. The CDR3 DNA reads as TGTGCCACCAGCAGGGACAGGGGATCCCGGGGGGAGCAGTTCTTC. Translation: CATSRDRGSRGEQFF.

This clone has only a few counts. The chain joins TRBV7-2 to TRBJ1-1, with 8 bases fitting TRBD1. The CDR3 is 13 residues long. Germline CDR1 and CDR2: SGHTA and FQGNSA. Losses at the gene ends were 5 bases for V and 5 bases for J; bases not matched to a gene: 4. The CDR3 loop is CASSTNRGTEAFF. The CDR3 bases are TGTGCCAGCAGCACCAACAGGGGGACTGAAGCTTTCTTT.

The rearrangement links TRBV6-5 to TRBJ1-5; 8 nucleotides agree with TRBD1. This CDR3 has 13 amino acids. The V gene end was trimmed by 6 bases and the J gene end by 7 bases; junction bases not matched to a gene: 5. CDR1 MNHEY and CDR2 SVGAGI come from the germline V gene. In DNA, the CDR3 is TGTGCCAGCAGGGGGACAGGTGGGCAGCCCCAGCATTTT. Its protein is CASRGTGGQPQHF.

The rearrangement uses TRBV7-9 and TRBJ2-5, with unresolved D. CDR3 length: 16 residues. V lost 5 bases, J lost 5 bases, and 21 bases lay in between. The germline V gene has CDR1 SEHNR and CDR2 FQNEAQ (reference sequence). The CDR3 DNA follows: TGTGCCAGCAGCCTAGGGCCTGGCTTAAGGAGTGAGACCCAGTACTTC. Protein: CASSLGPGLRSETQYF.

V usage is TRBV7-9 and J usage is TRBJ2-4; 9 positions match TRBD1. Germline V lookup: CDR1 SEHNR, CDR2 FQNEAQ (reference sequence). Unmatched junction bases numbered 9, after V lost 4 bases and J lost 2 bases. The CDR3 runs 17 residues. The CDR3 coding sequence is TGTGCCAGCAGCTCGACAGGGGGTAGTAGGACCAAAAACATTCAGTACTTC. It codes for CASSSTGGSRTKNIQYF.

V gene TRBV9 combines with J gene TRBJ1-3; TRBD1 aligns across 7 bases. The CDR3 has 15 residues. Trimming at V came to 4 bases and at J to 1 base, leaving 5 bases not matched to a gene. Germline V gene sequence: CDR1 SGDLS, CDR2 YYNGEE. The CDR3 reads CASSTGEVSGNTIYF. The CDR3 DNA sequence: TGTGCCAGCAGCACAGGGGAGGTGTCTGGAAACACCATATATTTT.

The genes are TRBV11-3 and TRBJ2-1; D not resolved. Looked up from germline, CDR1 is SGHNT and CDR2 is YENEEA. The CDR3 length is 17 residues. The V and J ends lost 1 base and 0 bases respectively, with 13 bases between them. In DNA form, the CDR3 reads TGTGCCAGCAGCTTAGTCACCCCTAGGAGCTCCTACAATGAGCAGTTCTTC. It specifies CASSLVTPRSSYNEQFF.

J is TRBJ2-3 and V is TRBV18; TRBD1 agrees at 8 bases. V lost 2 bases, J lost 5 bases, and 12 bases stayed unmatched. CDR3 size: 17 residues. The germline V gene encodes CDR1 KGHSH and CDR2 LQKENI. CDR3 loop: CASSPVASGGGGDTQYF. CDR3 nucleotide sequence: TGTGCCAGCTCACCAGTAGCTTCAGGGGGCGGAGGAGATACGCAGTATTTT. Variable domain in full (rest from reference TRBV18 and TRBJ2-3): NAGVMQNPRHLVRRRGQEARLRCSPMKGHSHVYWYRQLPEEGLKFMVYLQKENIIDESGMPKERFSAEFPKEGPSILRIQQVVRGDSAAYFCASSPVASGGGGDTQYFGPGTRLTVL.

V is TRBV5-1 and J is TRBJ2-7, with 7 nucleotides matching TRBD1. Germline CDR1 SGHRS, CDR2 YFSETQ. J lost 4 bases, V lost 0 bases, and 4 bases had no gene match. The CDR3 extends over 14 amino acids. CDR3 amino acids: CASSLGQGGYEQYF. The CDR3, as DNA: TGCGCCAGCAGCTTGGGACAGGGTGGGTACGAGCAGTACTTC.

The rearrangement uses TRBV5-4 and TRBJ2-1; D is undetermined. Germline V CDR1 and CDR2: SGHNT, YYREEE (reference sequence). This CDR3 spans 17 amino acids. The V end was cut by 4 bases, the J end by 3 bases, with 20 bases between. For the CDR3, the DNA is TGTGCCAGCAGCCCCGGCCCGGTTAATCTAGACTACAATGAGCAGTTCTTC. Amino acids: CASSPGPVNLDYNEQFF.

V usage is TRBV9 and J usage is TRBJ2-1; 10 bases are a match to TRBD1. The CDR3 length is 16 residues. The V and J ends lost 4 bases and 5 bases, in that order; junction bases with no gene match: 9. Germline values: CDR1 SGDLS, CDR2 YYNGEE. CDR3 sequence (DNA): TGTGCCAGCAGCCCACGATCGGGACAGGGGAACAATGAGCAGTTCTTC. Protein sequence: CASSPRSGQGNNEQFF.

The chain uses TRBV19 and TRBJ2-7; no definite D call. Trimming shortened V by 5 bases and J by 0 bases, and 5 bases separated the two germline ends. There are 12 residues in the CDR3. From germline, CDR1 is LNHDA and CDR2 SQIVND (reference sequence). The DNA for the CDR3 is TGTGCCAGTAGTCCCAACTCCTACGAGCAGTACTTC. This codes for CASSPNSYEQYF.

Turning to this clone: Sequence at one end of the junction differs from germline and may be a read error. This chain uses TRBV19 with TRBJ1-1; 7 bases are a match to TRBD1. Germline V gene sequence: CDR1 LNHDA, CDR2 SQIVND (reference sequence). The CDR3 length is 13 residues. As DNA, the CDR3 is TGTGCCAGTAAAACACAGGGGAACGCTGAAGCTTTCTTT. Its protein is CASKTQGNAEAFF.

The chain has TRBV15 and TRBJ2-2; perhaps TRBD1 as D (5 bases). The CDR3 spans 15 residues. Trimming cost V 3 bases and J 1 base, with 9 bases left between them. Per the germline V gene, CDR1 is LNHNV and CDR2 is YYDKDF (reference sequence). The CDR3 coding sequence is TGTGCCACCAGCAGCAGAAGGGGGAACACCGGGGAGCTGTTTTTT. Amino acid sequence: CATSSRRGNTGELFF.